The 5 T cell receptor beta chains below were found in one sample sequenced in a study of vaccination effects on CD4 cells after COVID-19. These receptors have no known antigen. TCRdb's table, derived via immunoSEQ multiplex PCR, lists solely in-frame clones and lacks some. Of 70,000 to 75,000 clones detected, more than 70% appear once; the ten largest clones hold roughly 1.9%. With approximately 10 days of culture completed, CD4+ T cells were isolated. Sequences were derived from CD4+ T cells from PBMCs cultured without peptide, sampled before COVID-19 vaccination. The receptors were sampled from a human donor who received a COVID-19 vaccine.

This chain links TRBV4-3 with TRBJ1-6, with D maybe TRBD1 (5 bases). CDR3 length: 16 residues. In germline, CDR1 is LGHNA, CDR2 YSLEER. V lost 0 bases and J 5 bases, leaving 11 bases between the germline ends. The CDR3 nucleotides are TGCGCCAGCAGCCAAGATATGCAGGGCGATAATTCACCCCTCCACTTT. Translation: CASSQDMQGDNSPLHF.

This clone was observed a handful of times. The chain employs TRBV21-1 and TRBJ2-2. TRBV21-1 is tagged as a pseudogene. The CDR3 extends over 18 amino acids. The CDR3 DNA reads TGTGCCAGCAGCAAAGATAAAAAGGGGAGCCTCTACACCGGGGAGCTGTTTTTT. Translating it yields CASSKDKKGSLYTGELFF.

As DNA, the CDR3 is TGTGCCAGCAGCTTAAATCCCTCCAATGAGCAGTTCTTC. It is translated as CASSLNPSNEQFF. V and J are TRBV7-2 and TRBJ2-1, with D uncertain. The germline CDR1 and CDR2 sequences are SGHTA and FQGNSA. The CDR3 length is 13 residues. The germline V and J ends were trimmed by 2 bases and 6 bases, with 8 bases remaining between them.

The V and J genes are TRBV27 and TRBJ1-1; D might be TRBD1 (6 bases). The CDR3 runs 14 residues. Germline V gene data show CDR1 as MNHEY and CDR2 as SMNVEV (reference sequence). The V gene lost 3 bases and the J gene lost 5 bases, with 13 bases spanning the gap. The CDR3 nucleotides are TGTGCCAGCAGTTTTTTCGGGGGCCAAACTGAAGCTTTCTTT. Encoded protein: CASSFFGGQTEAFF.

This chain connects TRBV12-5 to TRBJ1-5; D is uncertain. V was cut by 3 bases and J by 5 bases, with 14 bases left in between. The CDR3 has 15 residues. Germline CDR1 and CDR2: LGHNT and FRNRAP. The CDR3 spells CASGLWERADQPQHF. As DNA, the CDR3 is TGTGCTAGTGGTTTATGGGAGAGGGCGGATCAGCCCCAGCATTTT. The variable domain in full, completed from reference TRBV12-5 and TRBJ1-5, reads DARVTQTPRHKVTEMGQEVTMRCQPILGHNTVFWYRQTMMQGLELLAYFRNRAPLDDSGMPKDRFSAEMPDATLATLKIQPSEPRDSAVYFCASGLWERADQPQHFGDGTRLSIL.